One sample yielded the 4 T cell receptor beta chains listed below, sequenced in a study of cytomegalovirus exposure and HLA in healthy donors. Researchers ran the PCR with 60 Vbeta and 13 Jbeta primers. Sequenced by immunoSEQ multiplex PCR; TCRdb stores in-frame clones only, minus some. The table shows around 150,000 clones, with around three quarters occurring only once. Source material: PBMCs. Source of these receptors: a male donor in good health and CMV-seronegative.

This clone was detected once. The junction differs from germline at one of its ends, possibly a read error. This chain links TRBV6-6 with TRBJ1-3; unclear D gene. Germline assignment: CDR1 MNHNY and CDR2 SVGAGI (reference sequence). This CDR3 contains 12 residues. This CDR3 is CASSYSGNTIYF. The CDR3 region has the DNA TGTGCCAGCAGCTACTCTGGAAACACCATATATTTT.

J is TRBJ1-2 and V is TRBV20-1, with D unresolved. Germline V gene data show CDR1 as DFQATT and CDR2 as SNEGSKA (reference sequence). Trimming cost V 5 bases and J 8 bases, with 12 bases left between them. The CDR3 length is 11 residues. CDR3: CSAPVARGYTF. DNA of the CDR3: TGCAGTGCTCCAGTCGCGAGGGGCTACACCTTC.

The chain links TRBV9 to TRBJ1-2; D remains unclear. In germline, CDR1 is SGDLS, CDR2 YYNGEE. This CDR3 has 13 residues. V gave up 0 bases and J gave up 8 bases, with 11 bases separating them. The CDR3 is CASSVGFGDGYTF. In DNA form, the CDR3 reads TGTGCCAGCAGCGTAGGATTCGGAGACGGCTACACCTTC.

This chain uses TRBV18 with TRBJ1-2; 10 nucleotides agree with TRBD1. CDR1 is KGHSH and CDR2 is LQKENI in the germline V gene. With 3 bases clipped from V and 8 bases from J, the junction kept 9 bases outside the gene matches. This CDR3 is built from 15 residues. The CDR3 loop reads CASSPGQGKTWGYTF. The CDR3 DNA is TGTGCCAGCTCACCGGGACAGGGGAAGACGTGGGGCTACACCTTC.